Below, 26 T cell receptor beta chains from the same sample are listed, as sequenced in a study of metastatic and nonmetastatic thyroid tumors. From the PCR reads, TCRdb re-called clones with MiXCR. The sample lists 25,000 to 30,000 clones, around 4% occurring once. Until they underwent thyroid surgery, no patient had received any treatment. Sample: blood. Every receptor here comes from a male donor with papillary thyroid cancer or a benign thyroid nodule (not recorded which). Some clones in this sample may be carry-over from other donors' samples.

In this sample, this clone turned up many times. V gene TRBV7-9 combines with J gene TRBJ1-6; 11 bases align to TRBD1. V shed 5 bases and J 8 bases; nucleotides not matched to a gene: 2. CDR3 length: 14 residues. Germline loops: CDR1 SEHNR, CDR2 FQNEAQ (reference sequence). CDR3 in amino acids: CASSGQGADSPLHF. CDR3 coding DNA: TGTGCCAGCAGCGGACAGGGGGCAGATTCACCCCTCCACTTT.

The V call is TRBV20-1, the J call TRBJ2-3, with 11 nucleotides matching TRBD1. Germline lookup yields CDR1 DFQATT and CDR2 SNEGSKA (reference sequence). V was pared by 5 bases and J by 7 bases, with 8 bases of the junction left unmatched. CDR3 length: 14 amino acids. CDR3 in amino acids: CSASSGTGGNTQYF. For the CDR3, the DNA is TGCAGTGCTTCATCCGGGACAGGGGGTAATACGCAGTATTTT.

By its share, this clone is medium-sized. The chain joins TRBV12-3 or TRBV12-4 to TRBJ2-6; D is perhaps TRBD2 (5 bases). With 6 bases removed from V and 3 bases from J, the gap between germline ends came to 6 bases. The CDR3 runs to 13 residues. CDR3 sequence reads: CASSRDGANVLTF. The CDR3 DNA follows: TGTGCCAGCAGCCGGGATGGGGCCAACGTCCTGACTTTC.

This clone has a count of ten or more. The V gene is TRBV6-1, the J gene TRBJ1-4; a possible D gene is TRBD1 (5 bases). The V and J ends lost 10 bases and 6 bases respectively, with 15 bases between them. The germline V gene encodes CDR1 MNHNS and CDR2 SASEGT. The CDR3 is made up of 13 amino acids. In DNA form, the CDR3 reads TGTGCCAAATTATTACAGGTCGATGAAAAACTGTTTTTT. Encoded protein: CAKLLQVDEKLFF.

This clone was seen many times. This sample includes further DNA sequences coding for the same CDR3. V and J are TRBV27 and TRBJ2-3; unclear D gene. There are 13 residues in the CDR3. Germline CDR1 MNHEY, CDR2 SMNVEV (reference sequence). The germline V and J ends were trimmed by 2 bases and 4 bases, with 7 bases remaining between them. DNA of the CDR3: TGTGCCAGCAGTTTAAGTCGGCCAGATACGCAGTATTTT. Encoded protein: CASSLSRPDTQYF.

The table lists this clone with a few counts. Given the absence of the conserved phenylalanine or tryptophan at the CDR3 end, a read error is likely. The limits of the CDR3 on the DNA are not certain, so only TCRdb's listed CDR3 is given. The chain has TRBV12-5 and TRBJ2-3. The CDR3 is 12 amino acids in total, end residues counted. Per the germline V gene, CDR1 is LGHNT and CDR2 is FRNRAP. CDR3 in amino acids: CASARRADTHYL.

The CDR3 spells CASSLVGQGESPLHF. The CDR3 DNA reads TGTGCCAGCAGCTTAGTTGGGCAGGGTGAATCACCCCTCCACTTT. The V call is TRBV7-2, the J call TRBJ1-6, with TRBD1 as a possible D gene (5 bases). Between the trimmed V and J ends, which lost 1 base and 10 bases, there was a span of 14 bases. The CDR3 length is 15 residues. From germline, CDR1 is SGHTA and CDR2 FQGNSA.

This clone has only a few counts. The chain has TRBV7-2 and TRBJ2-1, with no clear D. The CDR3 totals 14 residues. V gave up 0 bases and J gave up 1 base, with 4 bases separating them. Per germline, CDR1 SGHTA and CDR2 FQGNSA. The CDR3 protein is CASSLAFSYNEQFF. The DNA for the CDR3 is TGTGCCAGCAGCTTAGCCTTTTCCTACAATGAGCAGTTCTTC.

CDR3 residues: CASKLGGTENSPLHF. The CDR3 DNA reads TGTGCCAGCAAGCTTGGGGGGACAGAAAATTCACCCCTCCACTTT. This chain links TRBV28 with TRBJ1-6; 7 positions match TRBD1. There are 15 residues in the CDR3. Looked up from germline, CDR1 is MDHEN and CDR2 is SYDVKM. Trimming took 7 bases from V and 7 from J; bases not matched to a gene: 10.

Many counts were recorded for this clone. V is TRBV11-2 and J is TRBJ2-7, with D possibly being TRBD1 or TRBD2 (5 bases each). Trimming cost V 6 bases and J 2 bases, with 17 bases left between them. From germline, CDR1 is SGHAT and CDR2 FQNNGV. The CDR3 is 15 residues long. The CDR3 region is CASRHPGRSTYEQYF. The CDR3 DNA sequence: TGTGCCAGCAGACATCCGGGACGTAGCACCTACGAGCAGTACTTC.

This clone has only a few counts. The rearrangement joins TRBV6-1 to TRBJ2-1; D perhaps matches TRBD2 (5 bases). The CDR3 spans 16 residues. CDR1 is MNHNS and CDR2 is SASEGT in the germline V gene. V was pared by 6 bases and J by 6 bases, with 21 bases between. The CDR3 protein is CASRGRDAGALNEQFF. In DNA, the CDR3 is TGTGCCAGCAGGGGTCGGGATGCGGGTGCCCTCAATGAGCAGTTCTTC.

This clone was observed a handful of times. The junction departs from the called germline gene at one end, perhaps through a read error. The chain couples TRBV28 to TRBJ2-7, with D hard to call. Germline V lookup: CDR1 MDHEN, CDR2 SYDVKM. The CDR3 covers 15 residues. CDR3 nucleotide sequence: TGTGCCGGCAGTTTTTCGGTTAGTGTCTCCTACGAGCAGTACTTC. Translated, it gives CAGSFSVSVSYEQYF. The variable domain in full, completed from reference TRBV28 and TRBJ2-7, reads DVKVTQSSRYLVKRTGEKVFLECVQDMDHENMFWYRQDPGLGLRLIYFSYDVKMKEKGDIPEGYSVSREKKERFSLILESASTNQTSMYLCAGSFSVSVSYEQYFGPGTRLTVT.

With respect to this clone: The junction differs from germline at one of its ends, possibly a read error. The rearrangement joins TRBV24-1 to TRBJ2-2; TRBD1 aligns across 8 bases. Germline V gene sequence: CDR1 KGHDR, CDR2 SFDVKD. There are 15 residues in the CDR3. CDR3 region: CATSDLQGDTGELFF. CDR3 nucleotides: TGTGCCACCAGTGATTTACAGGGGGACACTGGGGAGCTGTTTTTT.

The sample holds many counts of this clone. This chain links TRBV7-9 with TRBJ1-5; D not resolved. Trimming removed 2 bases from V and 4 bases from J, with 3 bases in between. The CDR3 has 12 residues. From germline, CDR1 is SEHNR and CDR2 FQNEAQ (reference sequence). The CDR3 coding sequence is TGTGCCAGCAGCTTACCGAATCAGCCCCAGCATTTT. Protein: CASSLPNQPQHF.

In its sample, this clone was seen many times. The chain employs TRBV5-1 and TRBJ2-3, with no clear D. CDR3 length equals 14 residues. V was clipped by 4 bases and J by 5 bases, with 14 bases between them. The germline V gene has CDR1 SGHRS and CDR2 YFSETQ. The CDR3 DNA is TGCGCCAGCAGCCTGAGGACGGTCGGAGATACGCAGTATTTT. This translates into CASSLRTVGDTQYF.

This clone was recorded a few times. The V gene is TRBV11-3, the J gene TRBJ2-7; 7 positions agree with TRBD1. V shed 2 bases and J 4 bases; nucleotides not matched to a gene: 8. Germline assignment: CDR1 SGHNT and CDR2 YENEEA. The CDR3 spans 15 residues. CDR3 sequence reads: CASSLPGGRGYEQYF. The CDR3 nucleotides read TGTGCCAGCAGCTTACCGGGCGGCAGGGGGTACGAGCAGTACTTC.

This clone has a count of ten or more. The V and J genes are TRBV11-2 and TRBJ2-7; TRBD2 matches at 12 bases. Germline V CDR1 and CDR2: SGHAT, FQNNGV. This CDR3 has 16 amino acids. The trim removed 3 bases at V and 7 bases at J, leaving 10 bases unmatched. CDR3 nucleotides: TGTGCCAGCAGCTTGCCTAGCGGGAGGGCCGGGGGAGAGCAGTACTTC. As protein: CASSLPSGRAGGEQYF.

This clone has at least ten counts. This chain connects TRBV24-1 to TRBJ2-3, with 9 bases matching TRBD1. The CDR3 covers 14 residues. With V trimmed by 7 bases and J by 5 bases, 6 bases remained unmatched. Germline-derived CDR1 and CDR2 are KGHDR and SFDVKD. CDR3 region: CATRGTGREDTQYF. The CDR3 DNA reads as TGTGCCACCAGAGGGACAGGGAGGGAAGATACGCAGTATTTT.

The chain carries TRBV7-6 and TRBJ1-3; the D is unclear. V gave up 4 bases and J gave up 0 bases, with 7 bases separating them. Germline V gene sequence: CDR1 SGHVS, CDR2 FNYEAQ. The CDR3 is 14 amino acids. DNA for the CDR3: TGTGCCAGCAGCTGGCAGGACTCTGGAAACACCATATATTTT. Amino acids: CASSWQDSGNTIYF.

This clone counts as large (0.1 to 1%). This sequence joins TRBV6-2 or TRBV6-3 and TRBJ1-5; D unresolved. The CDR3 totals 13 residues. Trimming cost V 5 bases and J 7 bases, with 12 bases left between them. Germline V gene sequence: CDR1 MNHEY, CDR2 SVGEGT. The CDR3: CASSQVEWQPQHF. For the CDR3, the DNA is TGTGCCAGCAGTCAGGTCGAATGGCAGCCCCAGCATTTT.

This clone was seen many times. One end of the junction does not line up with germline, which may come from a read error. The chain links TRBV7-6 to TRBJ2-7, with D possibly being TRBD1 (7 bases). The CDR3 covers 14 residues. Germline V gives CDR1 SGHVS, CDR2 FNYEAQ. CDR3 in amino acids: CASSLADRPGEQYF. The CDR3 nucleotides read TGTGCCAGCAGTTTAGCGGACAGGCCTGGAGAGCAGTACTTC.

This clone was seen repeatedly, ten times or more. The chain links TRBV9 to TRBJ1-5; D not resolved. Germline loops: CDR1 SGDLS, CDR2 YYNGEE. V was trimmed by 2 bases and J by 6 bases, leaving 15 bases between them. This CDR3 is built from 15 residues. The CDR3 spells CASSVGGVNGQPQHF. The CDR3 DNA sequence: TGTGCCAGCAGCGTCGGTGGGGTCAATGGTCAGCCCCAGCATTTT.

V gene TRBV5-8 combines with J gene TRBJ1-6; possibly TRBD1 for D (5 bases). V was trimmed by 6 bases and J by 8 bases, leaving 21 bases between them. Per the germline V gene, CDR1 is SGHTS and CDR2 is YDEGEE. The CDR3 is 16 residues long. As DNA, the CDR3 is TGTGCCAGCATCTTCTGCAGGGATTCTTTGCATTCACCCCTCCACTTT. It translates to CASIFCRDSLHSPLHF.

V usage is TRBV28 and J usage is TRBJ1-2; D is perhaps TRBD1 (6 bases). The CDR3 totals 11 residues. V shed 6 bases and J shed 6 bases, with 8 bases lying between them. CDR1 MDHEN and CDR2 SYDVKM come from the germline V gene. CDR3 DNA sequence: TGTGCCAGCAGCCACAGGGATGGCTACACCTTC. It yields the protein CASSHRDGYTF.

This clone showed up many times. The chain combines TRBV28 with TRBJ2-7, with D possibly matching TRBD1 (5 bases). Germline CDR1 and CDR2: MDHEN and SYDVKM. V gave up 4 bases and J gave up 6 bases, with 16 bases separating them. CDR3 length equals 14 residues. Here the CDR3 reads CASSSPSRESEQYF. CDR3 in DNA: TGTGCCAGCAGTTCTCCCAGCAGGGAAAGCGAGCAGTACTTC.

This clone is medium-sized. The chain employs TRBV6-2 or TRBV6-3 and TRBJ1-1, with a tentative D call TRBD1 (5 bases). CDR1 is MNHEY and CDR2 is SVGEGT in the germline V gene. V gave up 4 bases and J gave up 8 bases, with 11 bases separating them. The CDR3 is 12 residues long. The CDR3 here is CASSFTGQEAFF. Written as DNA, the CDR3 is TGTGCCAGCAGTTTTACAGGCCAGGAAGCTTTCTTT.